This T cell receptor (beta chain) was identified during a study of identical twins. Overall study results and limits: Cross-sectional statistical analysis was relied on for the conclusions, without the same donors being followed. Whereas memory repertoires showed no such difference, abundant cord blood beta clonotypes carried fewer insertions.

From the 5' RACE reads, TCRdb called clonotypes with MiXCR, one entry per CDR3 protein. This table has more than 350,000 distinct CDR3 sequences, approximately 9.1% appearing once. Only healthy Caucasians were enrolled as donors. Regarding this clonotype: Its antigen is unidentified.

This CDR3 spans 20 amino acids. The germline V gene has CDR1 LNHDA and CDR2 SQIVND (reference sequence). Trimming shortened V by 7 bases and J by 0 bases, and 28 bases separated the two germline ends. The genes are TRBV19 and TRBJ2-1; TRBD1 is a possible D gene (7 bases). The source is a woman aged 45-65 years in good health. The sequencing sample was made of naive T cells sorted from blood. The CDR3 sequence: CASTMWRGLHRTSSYNEQFF. The CDR3 DNA follows: TGTGCCAGTACCATGTGGAGGGGGCTCCATCGAACGAGCTCCTACAATGAGCAGTTCTTC.